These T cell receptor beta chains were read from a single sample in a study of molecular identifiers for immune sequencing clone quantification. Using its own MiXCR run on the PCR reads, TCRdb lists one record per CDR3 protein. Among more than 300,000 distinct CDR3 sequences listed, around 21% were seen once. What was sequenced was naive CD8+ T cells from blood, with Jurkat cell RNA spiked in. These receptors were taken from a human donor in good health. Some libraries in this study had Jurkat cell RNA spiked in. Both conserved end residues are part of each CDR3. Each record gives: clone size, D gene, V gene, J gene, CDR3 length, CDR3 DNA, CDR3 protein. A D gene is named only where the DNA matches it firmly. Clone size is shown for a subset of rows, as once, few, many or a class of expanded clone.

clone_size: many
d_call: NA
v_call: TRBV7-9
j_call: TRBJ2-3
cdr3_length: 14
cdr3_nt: TGTGCCAGCAGCTTATATTCTAGCACAGATACGCAGTATTTT
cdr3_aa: CASSLYSSTDTQYF

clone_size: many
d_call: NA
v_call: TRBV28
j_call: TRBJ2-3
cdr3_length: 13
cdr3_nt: TGTGCCAGCAGTTTTAGGATCACAGATACGCAGTATTTT
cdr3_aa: CASSFRITDTQYF

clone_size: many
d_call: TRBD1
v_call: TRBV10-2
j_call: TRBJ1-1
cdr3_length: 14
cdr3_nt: TGCGCCAGCAGTGGGGGACAGGTGAACACTGAAGCTTTCTTT
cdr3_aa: CASSGGQVNTEAFF

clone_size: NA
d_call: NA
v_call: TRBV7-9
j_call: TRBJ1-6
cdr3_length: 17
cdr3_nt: TGTGCCAACAGCTTAGACAGCCCTAGCTCCTATAATTCACCCCTCCACTTT
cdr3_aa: CANSLDSPSSYNSPLHF

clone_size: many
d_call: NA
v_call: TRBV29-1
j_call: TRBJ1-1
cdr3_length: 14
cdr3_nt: TGCAGCGTTCTTATTGGCGGCCTAAACACTGAAGCTTTCTTT
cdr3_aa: CSVLIGGLNTEAFF

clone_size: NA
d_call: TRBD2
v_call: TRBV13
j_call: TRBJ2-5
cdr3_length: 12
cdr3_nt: TGTGCCAGCAGCTTTAGCGGGGCGACCCAGTACTTC
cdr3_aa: CASSFSGATQYF

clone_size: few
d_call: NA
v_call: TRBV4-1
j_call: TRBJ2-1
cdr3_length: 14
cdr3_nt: TGCGCCAGCAGCCAAGATCTCCCCTACAATGAGCAGTTCTTC
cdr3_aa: CASSQDLPYNEQFF

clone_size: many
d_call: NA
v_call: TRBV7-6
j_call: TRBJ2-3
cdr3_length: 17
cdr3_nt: TGTGCCAGCAGCTTATTCGGGACTCCGGCTAGCACAGATACGCAGTATTTT
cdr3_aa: CASSLFGTPASTDTQYF

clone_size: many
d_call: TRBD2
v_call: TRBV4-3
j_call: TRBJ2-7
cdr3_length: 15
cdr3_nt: TGCGCCAGCAGCCAAGACCCTAGCGGGTTCTACGAGCAGTACTTC
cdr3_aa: CASSQDPSGFYEQYF

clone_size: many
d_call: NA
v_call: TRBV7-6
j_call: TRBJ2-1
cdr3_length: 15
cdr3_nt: TGTGCCAGCAGTTTGGGCGGGAACTCCTACAATGAGCAGTTCTTC
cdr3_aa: CASSLGGNSYNEQFF

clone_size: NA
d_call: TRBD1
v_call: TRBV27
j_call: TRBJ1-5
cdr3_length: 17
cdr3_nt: TGTGCCGGCAGATCGCAGACAGGGGACTCCGGCAATCAGCCCCAGCATTTT
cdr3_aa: CAGRSQTGDSGNQPQHF

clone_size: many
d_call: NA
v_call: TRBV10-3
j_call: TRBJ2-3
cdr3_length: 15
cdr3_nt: TGTGCCATCAGTGACCCGGACACAATCACAGATACGCAGTATTTT
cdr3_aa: CAISDPDTITDTQYF

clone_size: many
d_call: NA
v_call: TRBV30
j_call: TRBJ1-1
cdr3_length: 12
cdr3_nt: TGTGCCTGGAGGGCCTATGGGACTGAAGCTTTCTTT
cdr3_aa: CAWRAYGTEAFF

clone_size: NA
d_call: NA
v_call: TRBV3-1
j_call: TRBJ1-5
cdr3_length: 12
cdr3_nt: TGTGCCAGCAGCCATGTAAATCAGCCCCAGCATTTT
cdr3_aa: CASSHVNQPQHF

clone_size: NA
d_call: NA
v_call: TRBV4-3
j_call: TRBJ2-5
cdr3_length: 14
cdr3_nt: TGCGCCAGCAGCCAATACTCTAAGGGAGAGACCCAGCACTTC
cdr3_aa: CASSQYSKGETQHF

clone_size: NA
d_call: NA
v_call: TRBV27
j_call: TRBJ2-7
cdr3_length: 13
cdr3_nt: TGTGCCAGCAGTTTATCGTGGAGCTACGAGCAGTACTTC
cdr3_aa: CASSLSWSYEQYF

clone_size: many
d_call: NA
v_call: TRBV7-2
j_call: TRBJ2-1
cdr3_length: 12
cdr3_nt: TGTGCCAGCAGCTTAGCGATTGTTGAGCAGTTCTTC
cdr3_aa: CASSLAIVEQFF

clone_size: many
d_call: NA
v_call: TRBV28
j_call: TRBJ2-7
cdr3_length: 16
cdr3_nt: TGTGCCAGCAACCCTAAACGTGGGACGCGAGCCTACGAGCAGTACTTC
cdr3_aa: CASNPKRGTRAYEQYF

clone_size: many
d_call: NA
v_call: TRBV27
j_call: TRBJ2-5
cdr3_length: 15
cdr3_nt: TGTGCCAGCAGTTTCGGGCCGCTACCCCTTGGGACCCAGTACTTC
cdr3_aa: CASSFGPLPLGTQYF

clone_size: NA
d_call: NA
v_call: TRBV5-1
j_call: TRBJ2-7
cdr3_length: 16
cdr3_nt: TGCGCCAGCAGCCACCCGGAGGGCCAGAGCTCCTACGAGCAGTACTTC
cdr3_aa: CASSHPEGQSSYEQYF

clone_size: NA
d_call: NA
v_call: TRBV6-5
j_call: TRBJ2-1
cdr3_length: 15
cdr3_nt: TGTGCCAGCAGTTACACCGGGAGCTCCTACAATGAGCAGTCCTTC
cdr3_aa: CASSYTGSSYNEQSF

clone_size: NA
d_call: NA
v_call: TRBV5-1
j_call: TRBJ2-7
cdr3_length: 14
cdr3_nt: TGCGCCAGCAGCCCATGGGACACCGTGGGGGAGCAGTACTTC
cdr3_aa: CASSPWDTVGEQYF

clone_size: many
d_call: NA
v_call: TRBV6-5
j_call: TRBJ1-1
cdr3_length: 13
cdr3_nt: TGTGCCAGCAGTACGACACTGAACACTGAAGCTTTCTTT
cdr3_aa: CASSTTLNTEAFF

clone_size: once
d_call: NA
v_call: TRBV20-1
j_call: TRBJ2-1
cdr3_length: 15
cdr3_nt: TGCAGTGCTAGCCAGACCCGTGGGGGGTTAGATGAGCAGTTCTTC
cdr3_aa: CSASQTRGGLDEQFF